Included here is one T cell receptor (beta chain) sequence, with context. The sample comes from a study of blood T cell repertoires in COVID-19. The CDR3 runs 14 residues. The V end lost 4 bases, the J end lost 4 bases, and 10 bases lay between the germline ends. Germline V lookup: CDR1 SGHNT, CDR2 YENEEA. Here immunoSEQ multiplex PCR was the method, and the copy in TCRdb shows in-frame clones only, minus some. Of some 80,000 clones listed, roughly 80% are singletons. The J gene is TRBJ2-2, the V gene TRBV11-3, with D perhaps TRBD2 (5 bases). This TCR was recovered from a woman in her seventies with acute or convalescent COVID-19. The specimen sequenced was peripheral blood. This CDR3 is CASSSLRGTGELFF. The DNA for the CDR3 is TGTGCCAGCAGCTCATTACGGGGCACCGGGGAGCTGTTTTTT.